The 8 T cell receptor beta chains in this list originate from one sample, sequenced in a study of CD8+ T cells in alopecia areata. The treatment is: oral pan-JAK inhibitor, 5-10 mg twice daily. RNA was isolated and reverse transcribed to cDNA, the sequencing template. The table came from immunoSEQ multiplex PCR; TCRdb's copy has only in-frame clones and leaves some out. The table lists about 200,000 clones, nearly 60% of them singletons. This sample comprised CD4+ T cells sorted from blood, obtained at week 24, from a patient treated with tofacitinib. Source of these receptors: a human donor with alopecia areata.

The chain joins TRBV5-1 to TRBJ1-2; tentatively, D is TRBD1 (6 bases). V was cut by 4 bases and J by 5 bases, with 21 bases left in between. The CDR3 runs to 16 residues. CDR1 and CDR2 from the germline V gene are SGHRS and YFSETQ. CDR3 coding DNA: TGCGCCAGCAGCCCTTCAGCTACAGGGCAGCTTTATGGCTACACCTTC. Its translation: CASSPSATGQLYGYTF.

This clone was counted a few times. This CDR3 reads CASSAQGGQPQHF. CDR3 bases: TGTGCCAGTAGTGCACAGGGAGGTCAGCCCCAGCATTTT. V gene TRBV19 combines with J gene TRBJ1-5, with D possibly being TRBD1 (6 bases). There are 13 residues in the CDR3. Trimming took off 5 bases at V and 6 bases at J, with 11 bases between the two ends. Germline-derived CDR1 and CDR2 are LNHDA and SQIVND (reference sequence).

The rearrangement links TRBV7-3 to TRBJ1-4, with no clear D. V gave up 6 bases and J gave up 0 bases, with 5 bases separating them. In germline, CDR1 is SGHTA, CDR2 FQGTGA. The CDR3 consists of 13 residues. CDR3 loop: CASSTPTNEKLFF. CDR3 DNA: TGTGCCAGCAGTACTCCAACTAATGAAAAACTGTTTTTT.

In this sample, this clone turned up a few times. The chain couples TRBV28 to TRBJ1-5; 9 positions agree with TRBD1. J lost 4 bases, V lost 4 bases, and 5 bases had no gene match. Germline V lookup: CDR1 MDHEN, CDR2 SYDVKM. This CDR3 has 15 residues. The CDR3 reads CASSSSGTGNQPQHF. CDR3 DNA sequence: TGTGCCAGCAGTTCCAGCGGGACAGGGAATCAGCCCCAGCATTTT.

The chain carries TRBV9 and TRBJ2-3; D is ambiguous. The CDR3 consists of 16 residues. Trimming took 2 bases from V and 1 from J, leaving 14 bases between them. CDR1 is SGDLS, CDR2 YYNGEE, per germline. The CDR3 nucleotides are TGTGCCAGCAGCGTTGGGCACAGTGGGGGCACAGATACGCAGTATTTT. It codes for CASSVGHSGGTDTQYF.

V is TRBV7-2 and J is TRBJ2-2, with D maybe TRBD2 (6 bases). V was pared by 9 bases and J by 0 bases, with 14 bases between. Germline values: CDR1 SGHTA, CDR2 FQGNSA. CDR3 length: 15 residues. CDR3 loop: CASRERGSNTGELFF. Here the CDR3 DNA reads TGTGCCAGTCGGGAACGGGGGTCGAACACCGGGGAGCTGTTTTTT. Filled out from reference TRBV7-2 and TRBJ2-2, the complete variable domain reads GAGVSQSPSNKVTEKGKDVELRCDPISGHTALYWYRQSLGQGLEFLIYFQGNSAPDKSGLPSDRFSAERTGGSVSTLTIQRTQQEDSAVYLCASRERGSNTGELFFGEGSRLTVL.

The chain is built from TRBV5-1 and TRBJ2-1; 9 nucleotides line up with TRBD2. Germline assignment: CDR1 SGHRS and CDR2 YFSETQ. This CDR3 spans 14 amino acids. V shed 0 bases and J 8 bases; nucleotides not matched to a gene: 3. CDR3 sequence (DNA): TGCGCCAGCAGCTTGGAGGGACTAGCATATGAGCAGTTCTTC. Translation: CASSLEGLAYEQFF. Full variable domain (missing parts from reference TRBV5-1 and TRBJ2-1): KAGVTQTPRYLIKTRGQQVTLSCSPISGHRSVSWYQQTPGQGLQFLFEYFSETQRNKGNFPGRFSGRQFSNSRSEMNVSTLELGDSALYLCASSLEGLAYEQFFGPGTRLTVL.

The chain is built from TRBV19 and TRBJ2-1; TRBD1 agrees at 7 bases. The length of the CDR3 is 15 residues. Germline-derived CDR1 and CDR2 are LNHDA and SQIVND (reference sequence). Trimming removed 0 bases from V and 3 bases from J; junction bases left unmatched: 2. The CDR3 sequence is CASSIDRDSYNEQFF. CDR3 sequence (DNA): TGTGCCAGTAGTATAGATCGGGACAGCTACAATGAGCAGTTCTTC. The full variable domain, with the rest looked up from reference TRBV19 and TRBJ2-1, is DGGITQSPKYLFRKEGQNVTLSCEQNLNHDAMYWYRQDPGQGLRLIYYSQIVNDFQKGDIAEGYSVSREKKESFPLTVTSAQKNPTAFYLCASSIDRDSYNEQFFGPGTRLTVL.